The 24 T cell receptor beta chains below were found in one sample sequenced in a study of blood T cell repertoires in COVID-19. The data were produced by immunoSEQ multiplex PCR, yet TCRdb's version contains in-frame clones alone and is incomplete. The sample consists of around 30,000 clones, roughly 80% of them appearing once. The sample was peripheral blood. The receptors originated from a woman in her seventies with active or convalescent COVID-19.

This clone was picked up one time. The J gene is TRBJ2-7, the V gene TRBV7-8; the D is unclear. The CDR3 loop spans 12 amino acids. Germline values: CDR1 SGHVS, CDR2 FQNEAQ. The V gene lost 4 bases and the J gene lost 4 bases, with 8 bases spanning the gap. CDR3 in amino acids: CASSSSQYEQYF. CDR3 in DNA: TGTGCCAGCAGCTCATCACAGTACGAGCAGTACTTC.

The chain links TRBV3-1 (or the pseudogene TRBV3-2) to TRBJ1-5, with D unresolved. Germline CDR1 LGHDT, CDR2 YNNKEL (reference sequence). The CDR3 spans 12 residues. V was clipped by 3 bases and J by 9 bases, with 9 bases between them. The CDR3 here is CASSQPPGPQHF. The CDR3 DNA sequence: TGTGCCAGCAGCCAGCCTCCGGGGCCCCAGCATTTT.

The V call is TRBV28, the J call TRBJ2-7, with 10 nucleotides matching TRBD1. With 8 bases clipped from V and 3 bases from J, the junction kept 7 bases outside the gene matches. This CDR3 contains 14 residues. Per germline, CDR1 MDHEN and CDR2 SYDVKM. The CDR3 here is CASRRQGAGYEQYF. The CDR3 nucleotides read TGTGCCAGCCGCAGACAGGGGGCAGGCTACGAGCAGTACTTC.

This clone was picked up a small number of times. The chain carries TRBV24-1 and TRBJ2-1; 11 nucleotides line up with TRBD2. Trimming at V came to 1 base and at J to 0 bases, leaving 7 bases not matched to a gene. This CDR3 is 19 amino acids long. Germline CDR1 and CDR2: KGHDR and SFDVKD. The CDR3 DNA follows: TGTGCCACCAGTGATTTTCTGACTAGCGGGACGAGCTCCTACAATGAGCAGTTCTTC. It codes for CATSDFLTSGTSSYNEQFF.

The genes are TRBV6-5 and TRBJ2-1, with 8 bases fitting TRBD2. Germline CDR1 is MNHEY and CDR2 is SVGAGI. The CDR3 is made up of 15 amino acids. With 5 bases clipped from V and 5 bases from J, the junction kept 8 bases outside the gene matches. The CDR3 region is CASSPGRVYHNEQFF. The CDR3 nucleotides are TGTGCCAGCAGTCCCGGGAGGGTTTACCACAATGAGCAGTTCTTC.

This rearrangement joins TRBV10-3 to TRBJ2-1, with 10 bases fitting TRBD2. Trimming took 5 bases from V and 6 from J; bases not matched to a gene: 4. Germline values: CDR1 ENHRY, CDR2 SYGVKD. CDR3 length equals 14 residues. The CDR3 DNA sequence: TGTGCCATCAGTCCTGCTAGCGGGAGCAATGAGCAGTTCTTC. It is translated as CAISPASGSNEQFF.

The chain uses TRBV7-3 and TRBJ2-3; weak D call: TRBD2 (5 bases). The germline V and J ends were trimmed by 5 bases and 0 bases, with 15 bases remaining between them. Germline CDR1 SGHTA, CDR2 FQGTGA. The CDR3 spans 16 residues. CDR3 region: CASSRTGSSSTDTQYF. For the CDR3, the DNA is TGTGCCAGCAGCCGAACGGGGTCGTCTAGCACAGATACGCAGTATTTT.

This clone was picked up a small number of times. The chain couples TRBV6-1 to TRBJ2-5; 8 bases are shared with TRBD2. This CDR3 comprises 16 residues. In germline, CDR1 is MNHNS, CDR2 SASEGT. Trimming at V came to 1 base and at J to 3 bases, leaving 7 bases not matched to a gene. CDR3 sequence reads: CASSEGSGGRKETQYF. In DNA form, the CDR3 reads TGTGCCAGCAGTGAAGGGAGCGGGGGACGGAAAGAGACCCAGTACTTC.

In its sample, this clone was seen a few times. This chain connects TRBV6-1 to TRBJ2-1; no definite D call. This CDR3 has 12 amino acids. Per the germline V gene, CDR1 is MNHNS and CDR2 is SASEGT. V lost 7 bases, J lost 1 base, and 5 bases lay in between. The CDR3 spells CASTESYNEQFF. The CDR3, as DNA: TGTGCCAGCACAGAATCCTACAATGAGCAGTTCTTC.

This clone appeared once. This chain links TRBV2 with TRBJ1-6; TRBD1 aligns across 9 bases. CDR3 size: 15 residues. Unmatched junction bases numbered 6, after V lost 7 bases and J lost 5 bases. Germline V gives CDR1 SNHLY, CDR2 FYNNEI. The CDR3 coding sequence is TGTGCCAGCAATCCTAGGACAGGGGATAATTCACCCCTCCACTTT. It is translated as CASNPRTGDNSPLHF.

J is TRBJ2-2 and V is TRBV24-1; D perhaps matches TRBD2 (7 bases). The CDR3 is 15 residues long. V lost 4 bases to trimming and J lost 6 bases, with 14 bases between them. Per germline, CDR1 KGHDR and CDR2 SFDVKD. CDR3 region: CATSDPAGAAGELFF. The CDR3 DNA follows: TGTGCCACCAGTGACCCCGCGGGGGCGGCCGGGGAGCTGTTTTTT.

The CDR3 region is CASSFSSRGGSYEQYF. The CDR3 DNA is TGTGCCAGCAGTTTTTCCTCTAGGGGGGGCTCCTACGAGCAGTACTTC. The V gene is TRBV6-5, the J gene TRBJ2-7; perhaps TRBD2 as D (7 bases). Deletions cut 4 bases from V and 0 bases from J, with 16 bases between. Germline CDR1 MNHEY, CDR2 SVGAGI. The CDR3 spans 16 residues.

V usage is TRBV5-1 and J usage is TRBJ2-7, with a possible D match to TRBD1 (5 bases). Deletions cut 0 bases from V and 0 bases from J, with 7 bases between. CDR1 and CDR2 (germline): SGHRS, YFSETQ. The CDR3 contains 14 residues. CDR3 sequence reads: CASSLVQASYEQYF. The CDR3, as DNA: TGCGCCAGCAGCTTGGTACAGGCCTCCTACGAGCAGTACTTC.

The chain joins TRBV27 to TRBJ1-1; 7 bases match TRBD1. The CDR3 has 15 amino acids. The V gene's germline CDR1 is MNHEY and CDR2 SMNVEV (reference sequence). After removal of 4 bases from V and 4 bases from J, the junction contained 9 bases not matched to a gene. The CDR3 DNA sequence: TGTGCCAGCAGTTCAGGGGGTCGAAGGGGCACTGAAGCTTTCTTT. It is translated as CASSSGGRRGTEAFF.

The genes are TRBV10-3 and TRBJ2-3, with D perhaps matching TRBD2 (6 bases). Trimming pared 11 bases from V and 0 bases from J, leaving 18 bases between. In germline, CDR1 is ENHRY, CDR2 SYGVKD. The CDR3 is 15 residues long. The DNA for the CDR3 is TGTGCCTCCTCCCGGGAGTTTACTAGCACAGATACGCAGTATTTT. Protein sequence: CASSREFTSTDTQYF.

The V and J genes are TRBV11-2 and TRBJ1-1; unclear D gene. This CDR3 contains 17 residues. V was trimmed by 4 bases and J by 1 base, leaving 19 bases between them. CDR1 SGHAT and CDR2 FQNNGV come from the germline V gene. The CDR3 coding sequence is TGTGCCAGCAGCTCCGGGAGGACTCAAGGGTGGAACACTGAAGCTTTCTTT. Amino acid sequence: CASSSGRTQGWNTEAFF.

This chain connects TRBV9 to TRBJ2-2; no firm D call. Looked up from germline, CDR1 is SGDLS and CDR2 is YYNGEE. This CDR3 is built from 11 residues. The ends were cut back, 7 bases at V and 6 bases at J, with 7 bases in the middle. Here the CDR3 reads CASQRSGELFF. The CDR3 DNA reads TGTGCCAGCCAGAGGTCCGGGGAGCTGTTTTTT.

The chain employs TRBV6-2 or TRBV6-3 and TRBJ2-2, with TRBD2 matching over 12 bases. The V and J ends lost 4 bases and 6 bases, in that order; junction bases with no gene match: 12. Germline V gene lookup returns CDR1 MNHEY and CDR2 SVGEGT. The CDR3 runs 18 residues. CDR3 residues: CASSSFALAGGPAGELFF. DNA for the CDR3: TGTGCCAGCAGTTCCTTTGCTCTAGCGGGAGGGCCGGCCGGGGAGCTGTTTTTT.

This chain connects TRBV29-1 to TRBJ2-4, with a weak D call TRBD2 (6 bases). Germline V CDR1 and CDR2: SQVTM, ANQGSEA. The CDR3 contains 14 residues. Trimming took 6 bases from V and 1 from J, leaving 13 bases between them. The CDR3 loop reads CSVRPEGAKNIQYF. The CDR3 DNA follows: TGCAGCGTCCGCCCGGAGGGGGCCAAAAACATTCAGTACTTC.

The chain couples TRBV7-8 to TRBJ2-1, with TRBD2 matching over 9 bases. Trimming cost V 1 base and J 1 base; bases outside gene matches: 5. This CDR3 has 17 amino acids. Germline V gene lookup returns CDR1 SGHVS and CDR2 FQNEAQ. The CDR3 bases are TGTGCCAGCAGCTTAGTGGGTAGCGGGAGTTCCTACAATGAGCAGTTCTTC. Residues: CASSLVGSGSSYNEQFF. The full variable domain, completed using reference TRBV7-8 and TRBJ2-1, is GAGVSQSPRYKVAKRGQDVALRCDPISGHVSLFWYQQALGQGPEFLTYFQNEAQLDKSGLPSDRFFAERPEGSVSTLKIQRTQQEDSAVYLCASSLVGSGSSYNEQFFGPGTRLTVL.

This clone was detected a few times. CDR3 amino acids: CASSSGQGGSYEQYF. The DNA of the CDR3 is TGCGCCAGCAGCTCTGGACAGGGAGGGTCCTACGAGCAGTACTTC. The gene calls are TRBV5-1 and TRBJ2-7, with D possibly TRBD1 on 8 matching bases. The V and J ends lost 3 bases and 1 base respectively, with 14 bases between them. Germline V gene lookup returns CDR1 SGHRS and CDR2 YFSETQ. This CDR3 is 15 amino acids long. Combining the CDR3 with reference TRBV5-1 and TRBJ2-7 gives the whole variable domain KAGVTQTPRYLIKTRGQQVTLSCSPISGHRSVSWYQQTPGQGLQFLFEYFSETQRNKGNFPGRFSGRQFSNSRSEMNVSTLELGDSALYLCASSSGQGGSYEQYFGPGTRLTVT.

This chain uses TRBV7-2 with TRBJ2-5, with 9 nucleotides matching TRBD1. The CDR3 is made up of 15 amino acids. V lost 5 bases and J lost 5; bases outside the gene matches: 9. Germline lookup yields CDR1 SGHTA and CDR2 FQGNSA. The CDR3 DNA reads TGTGCCAGCAGCACAGGGACAGGGCCGGGGGAGACCCAGTACTTC. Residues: CASSTGTGPGETQYF.

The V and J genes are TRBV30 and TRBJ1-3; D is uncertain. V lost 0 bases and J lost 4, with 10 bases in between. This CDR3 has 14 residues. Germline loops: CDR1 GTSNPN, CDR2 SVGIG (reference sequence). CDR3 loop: CAWSVPPRGNTIYF. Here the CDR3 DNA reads TGTGCCTGGAGTGTACCTCCCAGGGGAAACACCATATATTTT. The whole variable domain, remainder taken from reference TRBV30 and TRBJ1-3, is SQTIHQWPATLVQPVGSPLSLECTVEGTSNPNLYWYRQAAGRGLQLLFYSVGIGQISSEVPQNLSASRPQDRQFILSSKKLLLSDSGFYLCAWSVPPRGNTIYFGEGSWLTVV.

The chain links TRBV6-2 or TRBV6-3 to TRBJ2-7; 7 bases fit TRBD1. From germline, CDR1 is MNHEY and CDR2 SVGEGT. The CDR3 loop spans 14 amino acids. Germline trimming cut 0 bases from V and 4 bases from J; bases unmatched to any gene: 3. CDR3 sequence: CASSYSGGGYEQYF. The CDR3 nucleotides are TGTGCCAGCAGTTACTCAGGGGGCGGGTACGAGCAGTACTTC.